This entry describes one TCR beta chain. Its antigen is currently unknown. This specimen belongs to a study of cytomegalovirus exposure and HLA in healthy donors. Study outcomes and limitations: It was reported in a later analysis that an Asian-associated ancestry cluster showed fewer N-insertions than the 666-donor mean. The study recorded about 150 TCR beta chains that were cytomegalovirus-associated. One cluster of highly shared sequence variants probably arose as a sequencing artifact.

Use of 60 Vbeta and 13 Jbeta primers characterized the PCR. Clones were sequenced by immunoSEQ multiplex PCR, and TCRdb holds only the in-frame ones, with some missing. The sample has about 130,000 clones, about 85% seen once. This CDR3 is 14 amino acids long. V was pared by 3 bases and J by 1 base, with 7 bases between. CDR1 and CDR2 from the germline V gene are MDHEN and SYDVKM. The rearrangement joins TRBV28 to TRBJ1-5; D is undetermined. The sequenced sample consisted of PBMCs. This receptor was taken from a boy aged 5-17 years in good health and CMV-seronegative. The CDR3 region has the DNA TGTGCCAGCAGTTTTGGAGGGAGCAATCAGCCCCAGCATTTT. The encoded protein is CASSFGGSNQPQHF.